This entry describes one T cell receptor beta chain. This sample is part of a study of kidney transplant recipient with SARS-CoV-2 infection. MiXCR, run by TCRdb on the reads, gives a single entry per CDR3 protein. This sample has roughly 250,000 distinct CDR3 sequences, with more than 25% found just once. Looked up from germline, CDR1 is MDHEN and CDR2 is SYDVKM. V dropped 9 bases and J dropped 5 bases, with 19 bases sitting between them. The CDR3 contains 14 residues. Sequenced here: a blood sample, sampled at baseline and between days 110 and 120 from a kidney transplant recipient. This clonotype was sampled from a male patient aged 25-45 years who had COVID-19 and was a kidney transplant recipient. Some T cells here may be from the graft donor. The V call is TRBV28, the J call TRBJ2-5; D gene unclear. The CDR3 here is CASGIAGLGETQYF. In DNA, the CDR3 is TGTGCCAGTGGTATAGCCGGGTTAGGGGAGACCCAGTACTTC.